The 24 T cell receptor beta chains below all came from one sample that was sequenced in a study of blood T cell repertoires in COVID-19. The repertoire was sequenced with immunoSEQ multiplex PCR; TCRdb's copy has only in-frame clones and lacks some. The sample records 20,000 to 25,000 clones, approximately 88% being singletons. The material sequenced was peripheral blood. The origin of the receptors is a woman aged 70-85 years with active COVID-19.

V and J are TRBV3-1 (or the pseudogene TRBV3-2) and TRBJ2-7, with TRBD1 identical over 9 bases. Trimming cost V 6 bases and J 6 bases; bases outside gene matches: 24. The CDR3 contains 19 residues. Germline V lookup: CDR1 LGHDT, CDR2 YNNKEL (reference sequence). CDR3 in amino acids: CASSPTLPGQGLRRVEQYF. The CDR3 DNA is TGTGCCAGCAGTCCCACACTGCCGGGACAGGGACTAAGGAGGGTCGAGCAGTACTTC.

This clone was seen a single time. The chain links TRBV6-5 to TRBJ2-3; D is perhaps TRBD2 (6 bases). V was pared by 7 bases and J by 6 bases, with 14 bases between. The CDR3 is made up of 13 amino acids. Germline V gives CDR1 MNHEY, CDR2 SVGAGI. CDR3 region: CASTLLEGDTQYF. CDR3 coding DNA: TGTGCCAGCACCCTGTTGGAGGGGGATACGCAGTATTTT.

The gene calls are TRBV7-7 and TRBJ2-5; 7 bases are a match to TRBD1. CDR3 length: 13 residues. CDR1 and CDR2 from the germline V gene are SSHAT and FNYEAQ (reference sequence). V lost 5 bases and J lost 2; bases outside the gene matches: 2. CDR3 nucleotide sequence: TGTGCCAGCAGCGGGGGACAGCAAGAGACCCAGTACTTC. It translates to CASSGGQQETQYF.

This chain uses TRBV5-1 with TRBJ1-4; tentative D call: TRBD1 (5 bases). Deletions cut 0 bases from V and 5 bases from J, with 17 bases between. The V gene's germline CDR1 is SGHRS and CDR2 YFSETQ. This CDR3 is 17 amino acids long. CDR3 nucleotides: TGCGCCAGCAGCTTGGGGTCAGGGATGATGGGAAATGAAAAACTGTTTTTT. Its translation: CASSLGSGMMGNEKLFF. Supplemented by reference TRBV5-1 and TRBJ1-4, the full variable domain reads KAGVTQTPRYLIKTRGQQVTLSCSPISGHRSVSWYQQTPGQGLQFLFEYFSETQRNKGNFPGRFSGRQFSNSRSEMNVSTLELGDSALYLCASSLGSGMMGNEKLFFGSGTQLSVL.

V usage is TRBV11-1 and J usage is TRBJ2-2; 8 positions match TRBD1. The CDR3 extends over 14 amino acids. Germline loops: CDR1 SGHAT, CDR2 FQDESV (reference sequence). With 5 bases clipped from V and 6 bases from J, the junction kept 5 bases outside the gene matches. The CDR3: CASSPWTGPGELFF. The CDR3 DNA reads TGTGCCAGCAGCCCTTGGACAGGGCCCGGGGAGCTGTTTTTT.

This chain uses TRBV7-3 with TRBJ2-1; 8 bases line up with TRBD2. J was trimmed by 10 bases and V by 2 bases; bases with no gene match: 7. CDR1 and CDR2 from the germline V gene are SGHTA and FQGTGA. This CDR3 has 14 amino acids. The CDR3 spells CASSLGLAGGEQFF. The DNA for the CDR3 is TGTGCCAGCAGCTTAGGGCTAGCGGGCGGGGAGCAGTTCTTC.

This chain links TRBV6-5 with TRBJ2-7, with D hard to call. Germline V CDR1 and CDR2: MNHEY, SVGAGI. The CDR3 consists of 13 residues. Deletions cut 7 bases from V and 0 bases from J, with 10 bases between. DNA for the CDR3: TGTGCCAGCAAGGAGAGCAGCTCCTACGAGCAGTACTTC. Protein product: CASKESSSYEQYF.

The gene calls are TRBV3-1 (or the pseudogene TRBV3-2) and TRBJ2-5; the D gene is possibly TRBD1 (6 bases). V was pared by 3 bases and J by 5 bases, with 13 bases between. Germline V CDR1 and CDR2: LGHDT, YNNKEL (reference sequence). The CDR3 covers 14 residues. CDR3 DNA sequence: TGTGCCAGCAGCCAGGGGGCCCAACGCGAGACCCAGTACTTC. It translates to CASSQGAQRETQYF.

This chain uses TRBV19 with TRBJ1-5; D call uncertain. V was trimmed by 7 bases and J by 6 bases, leaving 25 bases between them. This CDR3 comprises 17 residues. The V gene's germline CDR1 is LNHDA and CDR2 SQIVND (reference sequence). DNA for the CDR3: TGTGCCAGTACTTTCAAAGCGGACTCCCTGCGCGGTCAGCCCCAGCATTTT. Amino acid sequence: CASTFKADSLRGQPQHF.

This sequence joins TRBV2 and TRBJ2-2, with 10 positions matching TRBD2. The CDR3 has 15 residues. The germline V gene has CDR1 SNHLY and CDR2 FYNNEI. V lost 4 bases and J lost 3; bases outside the gene matches: 2. The CDR3 DNA follows: TGTGCCAGCAGTGTTCTAGCGGGGGACACCGGGGAGCTGTTTTTT. It encodes CASSVLAGDTGELFF.

The CDR3 coding sequence is TGTGCCAGCAGCTCTACAGGGACTACCACAGATACGCAGTATTTT. It yields the protein CASSSTGTTTDTQYF. The chain employs TRBV7-9 and TRBJ2-3, with a possible D match to TRBD2 (7 bases). Germline values: CDR1 SEHNR, CDR2 FQNEAQ (reference sequence). CDR3 size: 15 residues. V was pared by 4 bases and J by 2 bases, with 13 bases between.

This clone was observed a single time. V gene TRBV6-1 combines with J gene TRBJ2-7; 7 bases align to TRBD1. Germline V gene sequence: CDR1 MNHNS, CDR2 SASEGT. This CDR3 is built from 16 residues. V lost 0 bases, J lost 0 bases, and 5 bases stayed unmatched. For the CDR3, the DNA is TGTGCCAGCAGTGAAGCGCTTACAGGGGACTCCTACGAGCAGTACTTC. This translates into CASSEALTGDSYEQYF.

The J gene is TRBJ1-2, the V gene TRBV2, with unresolved D. The CDR3 spans 12 residues. Germline loops: CDR1 SNHLY, CDR2 FYNNEI. V shed 6 bases and J shed 2 bases, with 7 bases lying between them. CDR3 loop: CASSIENYGYTF. The CDR3 DNA reads as TGTGCCAGCAGCATAGAGAACTATGGCTACACCTTC.

The gene calls are TRBV6-5 and TRBJ1-1; TRBD1 might be the D (5 bases). This CDR3 is 14 amino acids long. Trimming cost V 4 bases and J 8 bases, with 17 bases left between them. Per germline, CDR1 MNHEY and CDR2 SVGAGI. The CDR3 loop is CASSSAGSWREAFF. As DNA, the CDR3 is TGTGCCAGCAGTTCGGCAGGGTCGTGGCGAGAAGCTTTCTTT.

This clone was recorded once. The CDR3 is CASSFRGRETQYF. Written as DNA, the CDR3 is TGTGCCAGCAGCTTCAGGGGGCGAGAGACCCAGTACTTC. The J gene is TRBJ2-5, the V gene TRBV7-3; 8 nucleotides align to TRBD1. Looked up from germline, CDR1 is SGHTA and CDR2 is FQGTGA. V was pared by 3 bases and J by 4 bases, with 1 base of the junction left unmatched. CDR3 size: 13 residues.

This chain links TRBV6-5 with TRBJ1-6; no reliable D call. Trimming removed 8 bases at V and 6 bases at J, with 11 bases between. Germline-derived CDR1 and CDR2 are MNHEY and SVGAGI. This CDR3 region has 13 residues. DNA for the CDR3: TGTGCCAGCTATAACAGAGCTAATTCACCCCTCCACTTT. It codes for CASYNRANSPLHF.

With regard to this clone: The germline gene is not matched at one end of the junction; a read error may be the cause. This chain connects TRBV28 to TRBJ2-7, with 9 bases lining up with TRBD1. Germline assignment: CDR1 MDHEN and CDR2 SYDVKM. This CDR3 spans 13 amino acids. CDR3 residues: CASSLVLRDRASF. The CDR3 DNA sequence: TGTGCCAGCAGTTTGGTTCTCCGGGACAGGGCATCATTC.

The CDR3, as DNA: TGCGCCAGCAGCTTGGTGTATGAGACAGGTCATTACAATGAGCAGTTCTTC. It codes for CASSLVYETGHYNEQFF. The chain employs TRBV5-1 and TRBJ2-1, with a possible D match to TRBD1 (6 bases). The V gene lost 0 bases and the J gene lost 4 bases, with 17 bases spanning the gap. CDR3 length equals 17 residues. CDR1 is SGHRS, CDR2 YFSETQ, per germline.

V gene TRBV29-1 combines with J gene TRBJ1-1; D ambiguous. V was shortened by 5 bases and J by 0 bases, with 7 bases between the two germline ends. Germline assignment: CDR1 SQVTM and CDR2 ANQGSEA. The CDR3 consists of 12 residues. The CDR3 nucleotides are TGCAGCGTTAAAACTGTGAACACTGAAGCTTTCTTT. This translates into CSVKTVNTEAFF.

The chain links TRBV24-1 to TRBJ1-2; D might be TRBD1 (6 bases). The CDR3 has 12 amino acids. Germline V lookup: CDR1 KGHDR, CDR2 SFDVKD. Trimming pared 9 bases from V and 4 bases from J, leaving 11 bases between. The CDR3 DNA reads TGTGCCACCTGGGAACAGGGCTATGGCTACACCTTC. Protein sequence: CATWEQGYGYTF.

The V call is TRBV28, the J call TRBJ2-7; tentative D call: TRBD2 (5 bases). Trimming took 10 bases from V and 3 from J, leaving 13 bases between them. The CDR3 contains 12 residues. The germline CDR1 and CDR2 sequences are MDHEN and SYDVKM. The CDR3 protein is CATRDTIYEQYF. The DNA for the CDR3 is TGTGCCACCCGGGATACCATCTACGAGCAGTACTTC. The whole variable domain, filled in from reference TRBV28 and TRBJ2-7, reads DVKVTQSSRYLVKRTGEKVFLECVQDMDHENMFWYRQDPGLGLRLIYFSYDVKMKEKGDIPEGYSVSREKKERFSLILESASTNQTSMYLCATRDTIYEQYFGPGTRLTVT.

This chain joins TRBV4-3 and TRBJ2-7; tentative D call: TRBD2 (8 bases). This CDR3 contains 15 residues. Looked up from germline, CDR1 is LGHNA and CDR2 is YSLEER. V gave up 2 bases and J gave up 1 base, with 12 bases separating them. The CDR3 region is CASSQSGGQSYEQYF. DNA for the CDR3: TGCGCCAGCAGCCAAAGCGGGGGACAGTCCTACGAGCAGTACTTC.

The CDR3 sequence: CASSLDTSRGTQYF. In nucleotides, the CDR3 is TGCGCCAGCAGCTTGGATACTAGCCGGGGTACGCAGTATTTT. The chain joins TRBV5-1 to TRBJ2-3, with D possibly matching TRBD2 (6 bases). Trimming removed 0 bases at V and 8 bases at J, with 13 bases between. The V gene's germline CDR1 is SGHRS and CDR2 YFSETQ. The CDR3 has 14 residues.

The CDR3 nucleotides are TGTGCCAGCAGCGCCACCGGGACAGAGTATGGCTACACCTTC. It specifies CASSATGTEYGYTF. The chain carries TRBV9 and TRBJ1-2, with 7 bases identical to TRBD1. The ends lost 3 bases at V and 5 bases at J; junction bases unmatched: 7. The CDR3 covers 14 residues. The germline V gene has CDR1 SGDLS and CDR2 YYNGEE.